The 5 T cell receptor beta chains in this list originate from one sample, sequenced in a study of T cell responses to AZD1222 COVID-19 vaccine. Here immunoSEQ multiplex PCR was the method, and the copy in TCRdb shows in-frame clones only, minus some. Among roughly 100,000 clones listed, around nine tenths were seen once. The starting material was peripheral blood, obtained 28 days after the second dose of the MenACWY control vaccine. The receptor set was obtained from an adult who received the MenACWY meningococcal vaccine as a control.

This chain joins TRBV6-5 and TRBJ2-3; D unclear. Trimming took 2 bases from V and 3 from J, leaving 3 bases between them. The CDR3 totals 12 residues. CDR1 and CDR2 (germline): MNHEY, SVGAGI. CDR3 protein: CASSYTTDTQYF. CDR3 DNA sequence: TGTGCCAGCAGTTACACGACAGATACGCAGTATTTT.

This clone was seen a single time. This rearrangement joins TRBV3-1 (or the pseudogene TRBV3-2) to TRBJ2-3, with D possibly matching TRBD1 (6 bases). CDR3 length: 16 amino acids. Germline CDR1 LGHDT, CDR2 YNNKEL (reference sequence). V lost 4 bases and J 0 bases, leaving 14 bases between the germline ends. The DNA of the CDR3 is TGTGCCAGCAGCCTCGGGACAAAATCTAGCACAGATACGCAGTATTTT. Encoded protein: CASSLGTKSSTDTQYF.

The rearrangement links TRBV29-1 to TRBJ1-5; D not certain. Between the trimmed V and J ends, which lost 3 bases and 2 bases, there was a span of 11 bases. CDR3 length: 14 amino acids. CDR1 and CDR2 from the germline V gene are SQVTM and ANQGSEA. The CDR3 sequence: CSVEVPGGNQPQHF. The CDR3 DNA follows: TGCAGCGTTGAGGTTCCGGGTGGCAATCAGCCCCAGCATTTT.

This chain joins TRBV6-1 and TRBJ2-7; D is ambiguous. The germline V gene has CDR1 MNHNS and CDR2 SASEGT. Trimming shortened V by 3 bases and J by 5 bases, and 14 bases separated the two germline ends. The CDR3 is 14 amino acids. The CDR3 reads CASSDAPFRDEQYF. In nucleotides, the CDR3 is TGTGCCAGCAGTGACGCCCCCTTTCGAGACGAGCAGTACTTC.

The chain links TRBV7-9 to TRBJ1-1; unclear D gene. V lost 2 bases and J 1 base, leaving 8 bases between the germline ends. Germline V gives CDR1 SEHNR, CDR2 FQNEAQ (reference sequence). The CDR3 has 14 amino acids. This chain's CDR3 is CASSLNWKNTEAFF. CDR3 nucleotide sequence: TGTGCCAGCAGCTTAAATTGGAAGAACACTGAAGCTTTCTTT.